The 24 T cell receptor beta chains below were found in one sample sequenced in a study of cytomegalovirus exposure and HLA in healthy donors. 60 Vbeta and 13 Jbeta primers were used in PCR. Sequenced by immunoSEQ multiplex PCR; TCRdb stores in-frame clones only, minus some. There are about 130,000 clones in the sample; around 74% occur only once, and roughly 6% lies in the top ten. Sequenced input: PBMCs. These receptor sequences come from a woman in her fifties or sixties in good health and CMV-seropositive.

The CDR3 reads CASSSHQAYEQYF. The CDR3 DNA sequence: TGTGCCAGCAGTTCCCACCAGGCCTACGAGCAGTACTTC. The chain couples TRBV6-5 to TRBJ2-7; no clear D gene. Trimming shortened V by 4 bases and J by 2 bases, and 9 bases separated the two germline ends. The CDR3 runs 13 residues. Germline lookup yields CDR1 MNHEY and CDR2 SVGAGI.

This clone appeared once. As DNA, the CDR3 is TGTGCCAGCAGTCACCCCTCCAGGGGGCAGGGCTACACCTTC. Translating it yields CASSHPSRGQGYTF. The chain is built from TRBV2 and TRBJ1-2; 8 bases are shared with TRBD1. J lost 8 bases, V lost 5 bases, and 10 bases had no gene match. CDR3 length: 14 residues. Germline V lookup: CDR1 SNHLY, CDR2 FYNNEI.

A few counts support this clone. This rearrangement joins TRBV10-3 to TRBJ1-4, with D unresolved. This CDR3 is built from 14 residues. V was shortened by 0 bases and J by 7 bases, with 9 bases between the two germline ends. CDR1 is ENHRY and CDR2 is SYGVKD in the germline V gene. The CDR3 bases are TGTGCCATCAGTGAGTCAGTACTCGGTGAAAAACTGTTTTTT. It codes for CAISESVLGEKLFF.

The J gene is TRBJ1-2, the V gene TRBV7-2; 9 nucleotides align to TRBD1. V gave up 5 bases and J gave up 8 bases; unmatched junction bases: 6. Looked up from germline, CDR1 is SGHTA and CDR2 is FQGNSA. The CDR3 totals 13 residues. In nucleotides, the CDR3 is TGTGCCAGCAGCCTACAGGGGGCGCGGGGCTACACCTTC. Protein product: CASSLQGARGYTF. Full variable domain (remainder filled in from reference TRBV7-2 and TRBJ1-2): GAGVSQSPSNKVTEKGKDVELRCDPISGHTALYWYRQSLGQGLEFLIYFQGNSAPDKSGLPSDRFSAERTGGSVSTLTIQRTQQEDSAVYLCASSLQGARGYTFGSGTRLTVV.

The CDR3, as DNA: TGTGCCTGGAGTGTACTAGACAACACTGAAGCTTTCTTT. This sequence encodes CAWSVLDNTEAFF. V usage is TRBV30 and J usage is TRBJ1-1; no clear D gene. The CDR3 sequence is 13 residues long. Germline V gives CDR1 GTSNPN, CDR2 SVGIG (reference sequence). V was shortened by 0 bases and J by 2 bases, with 7 bases between the two germline ends.

The CDR3 DNA sequence: TGTGCCGCCTCCTTAGGAACAGGGTATGAGCAGTTCTTC. Translated, it gives CAASLGTGYEQFF. The V and J genes are TRBV19 and TRBJ2-1, with D possibly TRBD1 on 6 matching bases. In germline, CDR1 is LNHDA, CDR2 SQIVND (reference sequence). V was shortened by 11 bases and J by 8 bases, with 19 bases between the two germline ends. The CDR3 has 13 amino acids.

With respect to this clone: At one boundary the junction diverges from the germline segment, which might be a read error. CDR3 protein: CASGQLTGDTEAFF. CDR3 DNA sequence: TGTGCCAGCGGCCAACTTACAGGGGACACTGAAGCTTTCTTT. The rearrangement uses TRBV14 and TRBJ1-1, with 7 bases matching TRBD1. Germline CDR1 SGHDN, CDR2 FVKESK. The CDR3 is 14 amino acids.

The chain joins TRBV13 to TRBJ1-2, with a possible D match to TRBD1 (5 bases). The length of the CDR3 is 11 residues. The V end was cut by 8 bases, the J end by 5 bases, with 9 bases between. The germline CDR1 and CDR2 sequences are PRHDT and FYEKMQ (reference sequence). CDR3 sequence (DNA): TGTGCCAGCTCGGGGGTTTATGGCTACACCTTC. Amino acids: CASSGVYGYTF.

The CDR3 loop is CASSDGQGTTNEKLFF. The CDR3 coding sequence is TGTGCCAGCAGCGATGGACAGGGGACAACTAATGAAAAACTGTTTTTT. The rearrangement uses TRBV11-2 and TRBJ1-4; 9 nucleotides agree with TRBD1. Trimming took 5 bases from V and 0 from J; bases not matched to a gene: 4. CDR3 length equals 16 residues. CDR1 and CDR2 (germline): SGHAT, FQNNGV.

The V gene is TRBV5-4, the J gene TRBJ1-2; perhaps TRBD1 as D (5 bases). CDR1 SGHNT and CDR2 YYREEE come from the germline V gene (reference sequence). The CDR3 is 16 residues long. V gave up 2 bases and J gave up 4 bases, with 18 bases separating them. CDR3: CASSFGPDTSAYGYTF. The CDR3 DNA follows: TGTGCCAGCAGCTTCGGCCCGGACACCTCAGCCTATGGCTACACCTTC.

The gene calls are TRBV5-4 and TRBJ2-7; weak D call: TRBD2 (5 bases). CDR1 is SGHNT and CDR2 is YYREEE in the germline V gene (reference sequence). CDR3 length equals 13 residues. Trimming pared 9 bases from V and 1 base from J, leaving 14 bases between. Written as DNA, the CDR3 is TGTGCCACCCGACTACCGGGATCCTACGAGCAGTACTTC. Protein: CATRLPGSYEQYF. The entire variable domain, with the rest obtained from reference TRBV5-4 and TRBJ2-7, is as follows: ETGVTQSPTHLIKTRGQQVTLRCSSQSGHNTVSWYQQALGQGPQFIFQYYREEENGRGNFPPRFSGLQFPNYSSELNVNALELDDSALYLCATRLPGSYEQYFGPGTRLTVT.

The chain uses TRBV7-9 and TRBJ2-7, with D possibly TRBD1 on 5 matching bases. V lost 6 bases and J 1 base, leaving 13 bases between the germline ends. This CDR3 spans 14 amino acids. From germline, CDR1 is SEHNR and CDR2 FQNEAQ (reference sequence). CDR3 nucleotide sequence: TGTGCCAGCAGTCGGACGACAGAGTCCTACGAGCAGTACTTC. Protein product: CASSRTTESYEQYF.

The genes are TRBV6-5 and TRBJ1-1; 11 bases are a match to TRBD1. Trimming took 5 bases from V and 8 from J; bases not matched to a gene: 4. Germline loops: CDR1 MNHEY, CDR2 SVGAGI. The CDR3 is 13 residues long. CDR3: CASSDGTGGEAFF. CDR3 sequence (DNA): TGTGCCAGCAGTGACGGGACAGGGGGAGAAGCTTTCTTT.

The chain has TRBV19 and TRBJ1-6, with D unresolved. The CDR3 runs to 16 residues. The V gene lost 0 bases and the J gene lost 13 bases, with 19 bases spanning the gap. Germline CDR1 is LNHDA and CDR2 is SQIVND (reference sequence). The CDR3 DNA is TGTGCCAGTAGTATAGATACCGATTCGAAACGAGGGCCCCTCCACTTT. Its translation is CASSIDTDSKRGPLHF.

The chain employs TRBV30 and TRBJ1-1; maybe TRBD1 (5 bases). Trimming stripped 2 bases from V and 5 bases from J, with 18 bases between. This CDR3 contains 15 residues. The germline V gene has CDR1 GTSNPN and CDR2 SVGIG (reference sequence). The CDR3 DNA is TGTGCCTGGAGTCCCACGCCGGGGGTTGGAACTGAAGCTTTCTTT. Its protein product is CAWSPTPGVGTEAFF.

The rearrangement joins TRBV7-2 to TRBJ1-1, with D uncertain. The CDR3 length is 15 residues. Germline CDR1 reads SGHTA; CDR2 reads FQGNSA. Trimming took off 5 bases at V and 1 base at J, with 14 bases between the two ends. The CDR3 region has the DNA TGTGCCAGCAGCCCCTTCCACCGCGAGAACACTGAAGCTTTCTTT. It translates to CASSPFHRENTEAFF.

This sequence joins TRBV18 and TRBJ2-3; possible D gene TRBD1, 6 bases. Germline CDR1 is KGHSH and CDR2 is LQKENI. CDR3 size: 13 residues. Trimming pared 4 bases from V and 6 bases from J, leaving 11 bases between. CDR3 bases: TGTGCCAGCTCACTTACAGGGTCCGATACGCAGTATTTT. Its translation: CASSLTGSDTQYF. The full variable domain, rest sourced from reference TRBV18 and TRBJ2-3, is NAGVMQNPRHLVRRRGQEARLRCSPMKGHSHVYWYRQLPEEGLKFMVYLQKENIIDESGMPKERFSAEFPKEGPSILRIQQVVRGDSAAYFCASSLTGSDTQYFGPGTRLTVL.

The rearrangement uses TRBV30 and TRBJ2-1, with 9 positions matching TRBD1. Germline V gives CDR1 GTSNPN, CDR2 SVGIG (reference sequence). The CDR3 loop spans 11 amino acids. Trimming took 4 bases from V and 14 from J; bases not matched to a gene: 6. CDR3 sequence: CAWTQGAKEFF. The CDR3 DNA reads as TGTGCCTGGACACAGGGGGCCAAGGAGTTCTTC. Full variable domain (rest looked up from reference TRBV30 and TRBJ2-1): SQTIHQWPATLVQPVGSPLSLECTVEGTSNPNLYWYRQAAGRGLQLLFYSVGIGQISSEVPQNLSASRPQDRQFILSSKKLLLSDSGFYLCAWTQGAKEFFGPGTRLTVL.

This chain links TRBV29-1 with TRBJ2-5; perhaps TRBD2 as D (6 bases). Germline values: CDR1 SQVTM, CDR2 ANQGSEA. The length of the CDR3 is 13 residues. Trimming stripped 8 bases from V and 4 bases from J, with 17 bases between. This CDR3 is CSTEGTPRETQYF. The CDR3 coding sequence is TGCAGCACTGAGGGGACTCCCCGAGAGACCCAGTACTTC.

This clone has a handful of counts. The rearrangement uses TRBV29-1 and TRBJ1-1, with 9 bases lining up with TRBD1. The CDR3 sequence is 11 residues long. Trimming at V came to 7 bases and at J to 10 bases, leaving 7 bases not matched to a gene. Germline loops: CDR1 SQVTM, CDR2 ANQGSEA. The CDR3 region has the DNA TGCAGCGCCCGGACAGGGGTTGCAGCTTTCTTT. Its protein is CSARTGVAAFF.

The V call is TRBV6-1, the J call TRBJ1-2; 10 bases map to TRBD1. The germline V gene has CDR1 MNHNS and CDR2 SASEGT. CDR3 length: 16 amino acids. The J segment lost 2 bases and the V segment lost 2 bases, leaving 5 bases of the junction unmatched. Written as DNA, the CDR3 is TGTGCCAGCAGTGAAAAGGTGGGACAGGGGAACTATGGCTACACCTTC. Protein: CASSEKVGQGNYGYTF.

The chain has TRBV15 and TRBJ1-4, with TRBD1 as a possible D gene (5 bases). The germline gives CDR1 LNHNV, CDR2 YYDKDF (reference sequence). This CDR3 has 15 amino acids. Deletions cut 6 bases from V and 6 bases from J, with 17 bases between. The chain's CDR3 is CATSEGVAPDEKLFF. CDR3 bases: TGTGCCACCAGTGAAGGGGTAGCCCCGGATGAAAAACTGTTTTTT.

V and J are TRBV5-1 and TRBJ1-2; 8 nucleotides align to TRBD1. Trimming took 4 bases from V and 7 from J; bases not matched to a gene: 6. This CDR3 has 13 residues. Germline V gives CDR1 SGHRS, CDR2 YFSETQ. The CDR3 DNA reads as TGCGCCAGCAGCCCTGGACAGGGTGGTGGCTACACCTTC. It translates to CASSPGQGGGYTF.

J is TRBJ2-7 and V is TRBV29-1; the match to TRBD2 covers 15 bases. CDR3 length equals 16 residues. In germline, CDR1 is SQVTM, CDR2 ANQGSEA. V gave up 5 bases and J gave up 1 base; unmatched junction bases: 6. The CDR3, as DNA: TGCAGCGTTTCCGGGACTAGCGGGGGGTCGTCCTACGAGCAGTACTTC. This codes for CSVSGTSGGSSYEQYF.